This entry lists 9 T cell receptor beta chains sequenced from one sample in a study of siplizumab effects on memory and regulatory T cells. TCRdb keeps only in-frame clones here, not all; method: immunoSEQ multiplex PCR. The sample has 85,000 to 90,000 clones, 80% to 90% seen once; the top ten hold roughly 15%. Sequenced material: CD4+ T cells sorted from blood. These receptors all come from a human donor in good health.

The chain employs TRBV2 and TRBJ2-1; TRBD1 agrees at 7 bases. The V gene end was trimmed by 0 bases and the J gene end by 3 bases; junction bases not matched to a gene: 2. The CDR3 spans 15 residues. Germline V gene lookup returns CDR1 SNHLY and CDR2 FYNNEI. In DNA form, the CDR3 reads TGTGCCAGCAGTGAAGCAGGGGGCATCTACAATGAGCAGTTCTTC. Amino acids: CASSEAGGIYNEQFF.

The gene calls are TRBV27 and TRBJ2-4, with 7 bases aligning to TRBD1. The CDR3 has 16 amino acids. The junction had 6 bases not matched to a gene; V was cut back by 4 bases and J by 0 bases. Germline V CDR1 and CDR2: MNHEY, SMNVEV (reference sequence). The CDR3 DNA follows: TGTGCCAGCAGTTCGGGACAGACACTAGCCAAAAACATTCAGTACTTC. Protein: CASSSGQTLAKNIQYF.

The rearrangement uses TRBV28 and TRBJ2-6; D is uncertain. This CDR3 comprises 16 residues. CDR1 and CDR2 (germline): MDHEN, SYDVKM. Between the trimmed V and J ends, which lost 7 bases and 4 bases, there was a span of 17 bases. CDR3 DNA: TGTGCCAGCACTAACTTCGACACCGTGGGGGCCAACGTCCTGACTTTC. Residues: CASTNFDTVGANVLTF.

V usage is TRBV5-1 and J usage is TRBJ1-2, with 8 nucleotides matching TRBD1. Germline lookup yields CDR1 SGHRS and CDR2 YFSETQ. The J segment lost 8 bases and the V segment lost 4 bases, leaving 4 bases of the junction unmatched. The CDR3 spans 12 residues. The CDR3 loop reads CASSPGGLGYTF. CDR3 in DNA: TGCGCCAGCAGCCCAGGGGGCCTCGGCTACACCTTC.

This chain joins TRBV5-1 and TRBJ2-5; no definite D call. This CDR3 is built from 13 residues. Trimming cost V 4 bases and J 3 bases, with 10 bases left between them. Germline V CDR1 and CDR2: SGHRS, YFSETQ. The CDR3 region has the DNA TGCGCCAGCAGCCTACGGAAAGAAGAGACCCAGTACTTC. Its translation is CASSLRKEETQYF. Drawing the rest from reference TRBV5-1 and TRBJ2-5, the complete variable domain is KAGVTQTPRYLIKTRGQQVTLSCSPISGHRSVSWYQQTPGQGLQFLFEYFSETQRNKGNFPGRFSGRQFSNSRSEMNVSTLELGDSALYLCASSLRKEETQYFGPGTRLLVL.

The rearrangement links TRBV4-1 to TRBJ1-2; 8 bases match TRBD1. The CDR3 runs 15 residues. V lost 4 bases, J lost 3 bases, and 7 bases stayed unmatched. From germline, CDR1 is MGHRA and CDR2 YSYEKL. CDR3 sequence reads: CASSPQTGADYGYTF. The CDR3 DNA sequence: TGCGCCAGCAGCCCTCAGACAGGGGCGGACTATGGCTACACCTTC.

This chain uses TRBV11-3 with TRBJ2-2; D tentatively fits TRBD1 or TRBD2 (6 bases each). The germline V gene has CDR1 SGHNT and CDR2 YENEEA. Trimming pared 0 bases from V and 4 bases from J, leaving 12 bases between. The CDR3 runs to 16 residues. As DNA, the CDR3 is TGTGCCAGCAGCTTAGATGGGGGGCTGCCCACCGGGGAGCTGTTTTTT. Its protein is CASSLDGGLPTGELFF.

V is TRBV6-5 and J is TRBJ1-6; no clear D gene. Germline CDR1 MNHEY, CDR2 SVGAGI. V lost 0 bases to trimming and J lost 7 bases, with 7 bases between them. CDR3 length: 14 amino acids. CDR3 sequence (DNA): TGTGCCAGCAGTTACTCGAGGCAGAATTCACCCCTCCACTTT. Translating it yields CASSYSRQNSPLHF.

The rearrangement uses TRBV29-1 and TRBJ1-1; D unclear. This CDR3 contains 13 residues. V lost 3 bases to trimming and J lost 5 bases, with 13 bases between them. CDR1 and CDR2 (germline): SQVTM, ANQGSEA. The CDR3 sequence is CSVDRGGGTEAFF. In nucleotides, the CDR3 is TGCAGCGTTGACCGGGGAGGTGGAACTGAAGCTTTCTTT.